This T cell receptor beta chain derives from a study of shared clonotypes between healthy human individuals (dated by TCRdb to the early 2020s). In the study overall: A couple of women and three men aged 18 to 49 years were included in the cohort. For each donor, CD4 naive and CD4 memory were each run on three plates, CD8 naive on two plates, and CD8 memory on one plate. Blood TCR repertoires of about 5 healthy adults were deeply sequenced to estimate repertoire size and the extent of clonotype sharing between individuals. Different laboratories and diverse techniques were used to prepare libraries and sequence TCR repertoires, to increase sequencing depth and limit assay-specific biases. Per donor, leukapheresis produced somewhere between about 0.94 and 9 billion PBMCs. Beyond this particular receptor, the publication reports: Sampling was limited to blood, and TCR repertoires in tissue likely differ from TCR repertoires in blood. Incomplete sequencing was indicated by rarefaction of sorted-subset datasets, despite the large sequencing depth. Naive subsets generally had larger estimated clonotype richness than memory subsets. Across a few donors, approximately 4.6% of naive CD4, roughly 3.5% of naive CD8, 2.3% of memory CD4, and roughly 0.4% of memory CD8 clonotypes were shared. The small number of donors limited the genetic and exposure-history diversity represented. Based on pairwise subsampling, the degree of clonotype sharing among donors was expected to be affected by sequencing depth. Clonotypes shared by all four sorted-subset donors showed higher generation probabilities than non-shared clonotypes.

For the CD8 naive samples, CD45RO-negative cells were positively selected for CCR7, yielding a CD45RA+CCR7+ population from which TemRA cells were excluded. The donors were healthy, HIV-negative adults who had no recently reported acute infections or vaccinations. Every donor was a Caucasian adult residing in Nashville, Tennessee, USA. Blood was obtained by leukapheresis, after which PBMCs were separated by Ficoll-Histopaque density gradient centrifugation and cryopreserved in liquid nitrogen vapor phase. Analytical flow cytometry was used to check the purity and quantity of every magnetically sorted T cell population. From each sorted fraction, genomic DNA was isolated and quantified by UV absorbance on a Nanodrop 2000c. The germline V gene (reference sequence) specifies SGHNT as CDR1 and YYREEE as CDR2. The CDR3 covers 14 residues, taking in both the cysteine and the phenylalanine. Only the CDR3 part of the read is kept: 42 bases, read in frame from the first base. After removal of 2 bases from V and 5 bases from J, the junction retains 7 bases not matched to a gene.

TCR CDR3 regions were amplified from genomic DNA by multiplex PCR using the deep immunoSEQ assay. Genomic DNA extracted from each cell subset was distributed evenly over all wells of several immunoSEQ 96-well plates, and each plate served as one replicate. Each replicate PCR for sorted subsets received approximately 220 ng genomic DNA, equal to about 30,000 T cell genomes. Purified libraries were quantified with a Qubit 3.0 fluorometer, sized on a Bioanalyzer 2100, and re-quantified with the KAPA Library Quantification kit. Every immunoSEQ 96-well plate was sequenced on a dedicated single-read 150-cycle Illumina NextSeq 550 flow cell. For the original study's pipeline: Because only junctional sequences without quality scores were contained in the immunoSEQ output, filtering matching that applied to full-length reads could not be performed. To assign V/J genes and CDR3, sequences were annotated against IMGT germline references using PyIR, a Python wrapper for IgBLAST v1.9. Reads were removed for weak V/J assignments (E-value above 1e-6), missing CDR3, stop codons, out-of-frame junctions, or ambiguous translated residues. A V3J clonotype was defined by an identical inferred V gene, J gene, and CDR3 amino acid sequence. Percentage overlap between repertoires was computed as shared unique clonotypes divided by the size of the smaller repertoire. Richness of each repertoire was evaluated using RTK rarefaction, the Chao1 estimator, and Recon v2.1 estimates of unobserved clonotypes. For all TCRbeta clonotypes obtained by the gDNA method from a few donors, generation probabilities were computed with OLGA. TCRdb mirrors the immuneACCESS table, restricted to in-frame sequences. Some clones are absent from its copies; in checked studies, under half trace to an unresolved V gene, and the reason for the others is unknown. The V and J calls and clone size come from that table; D and trimming were worked out from the DNA. The sample profile shows about 820,000 clones; around 92% of them were found once. The ten largest clones represent about 24% of the sample.

A remark on this clone: Its antigen is currently not known. No base-level quality is on record; no much larger clone is a single base apart.

The source material was naive CD8+ T cells sorted from blood. The cell subset or site label on this specimen signifies: CD45RA+CCR7+. In this chain, TRBV5-4 is recombined with TRBJ2-7, with 7 bases matching TRBD1. This clonotype originated in a man in his thirties or forties in good health. The nucleotide sequence reads TGTGCCAGCAGCTTCCAGGACAGGCTGGACGAGCAGTACTTC. It translates to CASSFQDRLDEQYF.